The entry below describes one T cell receptor (beta chain). These data come from a study of control samples from healthy donors and cancer patients. The CDR3 extends over 15 amino acids. Trimming removed 1 base at V and 2 bases at J, with 8 bases between. From germline, CDR1 is MNHNS and CDR2 SASEGT. TCRdb's copy holds only in-frame clones and misses some; the assay was immunoSEQ multiplex PCR. The repertoire holds about 130,000 clones, 91% seen once, with roughly 8.7% in the top ten. The chain carries TRBV6-1 and TRBJ1-4, with D possibly matching TRBD1 (6 bases). The sequence was obtained from a man aged 18-30 years in good health. The sample was blood. CDR3 residues: CASSEVGGTNEKLFF. The CDR3 nucleotides read TGTGCCAGCAGTGAAGTCGGGGGCACTAATGAAAAACTGTTTTTT.